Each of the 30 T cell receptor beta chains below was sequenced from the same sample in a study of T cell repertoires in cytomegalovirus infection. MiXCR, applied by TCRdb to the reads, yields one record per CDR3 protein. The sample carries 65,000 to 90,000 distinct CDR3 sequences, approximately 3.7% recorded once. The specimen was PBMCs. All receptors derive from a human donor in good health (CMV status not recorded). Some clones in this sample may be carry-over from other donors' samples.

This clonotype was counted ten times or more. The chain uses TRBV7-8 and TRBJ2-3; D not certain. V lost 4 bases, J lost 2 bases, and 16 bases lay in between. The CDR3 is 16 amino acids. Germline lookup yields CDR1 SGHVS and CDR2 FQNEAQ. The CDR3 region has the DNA TGTGCCAGCAGCTCCCGTTTAACGGGTACCACAGATACGCAGTATTTT. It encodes CASSSRLTGTTDTQYF.

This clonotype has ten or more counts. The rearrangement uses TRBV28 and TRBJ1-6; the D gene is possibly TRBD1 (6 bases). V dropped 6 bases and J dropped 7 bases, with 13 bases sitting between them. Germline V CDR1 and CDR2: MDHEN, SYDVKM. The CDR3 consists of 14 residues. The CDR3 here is CASSKITGNSPLHF. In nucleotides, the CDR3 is TGTGCCAGCAGCAAAATTACAGGGAATTCACCCCTCCACTTT.

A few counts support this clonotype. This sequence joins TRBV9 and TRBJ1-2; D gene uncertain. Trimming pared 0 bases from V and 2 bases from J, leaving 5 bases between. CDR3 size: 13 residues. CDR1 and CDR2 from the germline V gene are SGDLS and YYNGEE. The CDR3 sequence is CASSVGSNYGYTF. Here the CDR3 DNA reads TGTGCCAGCAGCGTAGGGTCGAACTATGGCTACACCTTC.

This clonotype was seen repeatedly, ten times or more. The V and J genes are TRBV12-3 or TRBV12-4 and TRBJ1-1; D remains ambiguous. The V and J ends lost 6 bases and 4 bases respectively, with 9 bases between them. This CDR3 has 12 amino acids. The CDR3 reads CASRPVSTEAFF. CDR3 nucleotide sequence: TGTGCCAGCAGGCCTGTCAGCACTGAAGCTTTCTTT.

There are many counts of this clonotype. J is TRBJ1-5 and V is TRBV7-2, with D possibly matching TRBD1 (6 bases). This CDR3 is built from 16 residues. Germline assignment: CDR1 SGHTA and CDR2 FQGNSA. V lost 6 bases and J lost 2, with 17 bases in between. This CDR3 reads CASSPRLRGGNQPQHF. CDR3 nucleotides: TGTGCCAGCAGTCCCCGTCTCAGGGGTGGCAATCAGCCCCAGCATTTT.

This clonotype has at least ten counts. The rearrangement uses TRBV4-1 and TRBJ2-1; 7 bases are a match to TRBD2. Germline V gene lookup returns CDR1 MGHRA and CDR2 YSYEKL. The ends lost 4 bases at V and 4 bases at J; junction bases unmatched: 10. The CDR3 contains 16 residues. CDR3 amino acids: CASSRNVGGSYNEQFF. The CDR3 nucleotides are TGCGCCAGCAGCCGAAATGTCGGGGGGTCATACAATGAGCAGTTCTTC.

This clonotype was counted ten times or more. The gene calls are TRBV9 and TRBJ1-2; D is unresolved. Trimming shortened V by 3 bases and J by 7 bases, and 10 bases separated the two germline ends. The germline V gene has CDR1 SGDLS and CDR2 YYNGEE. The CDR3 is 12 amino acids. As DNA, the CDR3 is TGTGCCAGCAGCGAGGGCTCCGGTGGCTACACCTTC. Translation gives CASSEGSGGYTF.

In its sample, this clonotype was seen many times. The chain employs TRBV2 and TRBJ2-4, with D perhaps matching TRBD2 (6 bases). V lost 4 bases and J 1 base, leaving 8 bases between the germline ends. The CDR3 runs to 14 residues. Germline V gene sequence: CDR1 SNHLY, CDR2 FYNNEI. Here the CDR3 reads CASSVGGAKNIQYF. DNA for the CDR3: TGTGCCAGCAGTGTGGGGGGTGCCAAAAACATTCAGTACTTC.

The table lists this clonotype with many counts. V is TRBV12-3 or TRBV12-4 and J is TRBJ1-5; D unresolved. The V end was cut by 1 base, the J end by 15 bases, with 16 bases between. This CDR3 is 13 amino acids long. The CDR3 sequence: CASSLDGIWVAHF. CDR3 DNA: TGTGCCAGCAGTTTAGATGGTATCTGGGTAGCGCATTTT.

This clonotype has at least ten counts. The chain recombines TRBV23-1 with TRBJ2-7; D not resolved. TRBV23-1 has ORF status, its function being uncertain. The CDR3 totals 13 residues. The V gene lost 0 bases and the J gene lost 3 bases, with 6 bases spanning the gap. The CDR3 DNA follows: TGCGCCAGCAGTCAATCTGGTTGCTACGAGCAGTACTTC. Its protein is CASSQSGCYEQYF.

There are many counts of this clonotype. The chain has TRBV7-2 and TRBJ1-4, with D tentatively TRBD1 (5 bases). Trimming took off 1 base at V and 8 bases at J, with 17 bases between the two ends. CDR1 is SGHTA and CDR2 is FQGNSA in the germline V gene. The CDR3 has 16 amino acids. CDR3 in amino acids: CASSLGGGVGQEKLFF. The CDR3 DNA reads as TGTGCCAGCAGCTTAGGGGGCGGAGTAGGGCAGGAAAAACTGTTTTTT.

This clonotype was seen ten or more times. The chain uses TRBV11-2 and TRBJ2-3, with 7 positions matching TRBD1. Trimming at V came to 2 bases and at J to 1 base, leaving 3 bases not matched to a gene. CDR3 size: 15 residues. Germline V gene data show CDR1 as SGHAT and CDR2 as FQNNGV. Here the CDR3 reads CASSLNRGRTDTQYF. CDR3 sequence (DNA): TGTGCCAGCAGCTTAAACAGGGGTCGCACAGATACGCAGTATTTT.

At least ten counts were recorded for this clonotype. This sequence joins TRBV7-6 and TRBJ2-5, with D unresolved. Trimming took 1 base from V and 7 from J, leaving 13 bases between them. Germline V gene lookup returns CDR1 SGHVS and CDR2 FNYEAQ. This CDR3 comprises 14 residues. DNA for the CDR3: TGTGCCAGCAGCTTAGACGGGCAAGGACGGACCCAGTACTTC. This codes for CASSLDGQGRTQYF.

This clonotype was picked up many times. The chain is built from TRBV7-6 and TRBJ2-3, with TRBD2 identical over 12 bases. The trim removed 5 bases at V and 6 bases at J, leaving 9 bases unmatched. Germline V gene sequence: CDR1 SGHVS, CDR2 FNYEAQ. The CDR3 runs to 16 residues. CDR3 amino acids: CASSPLSSGGGDTQYF. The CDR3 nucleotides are TGTGCCAGCAGCCCCCTCTCTAGCGGGGGGGGGGATACGCAGTATTTT.

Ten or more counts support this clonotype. The CDR3 loop is CAISGTPENSPLHF. DNA for the CDR3: TGTGCCATCAGCGGGACCCCGGAGAATTCACCCCTCCACTTT. The chain uses TRBV10-3 and TRBJ1-6; a possible D gene is TRBD1 (5 bases). This CDR3 has 14 residues. Trimming cost V 6 bases and J 7 bases, with 13 bases left between them. The germline V gene has CDR1 ENHRY and CDR2 SYGVKD.

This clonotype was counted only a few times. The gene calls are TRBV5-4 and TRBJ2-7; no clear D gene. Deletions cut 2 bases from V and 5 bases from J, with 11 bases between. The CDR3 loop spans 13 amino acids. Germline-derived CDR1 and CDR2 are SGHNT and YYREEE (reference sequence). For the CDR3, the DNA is TGTGCCAGCAGCTTATCCAGTAGGGACGAGCAGTACTTC. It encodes CASSLSSRDEQYF.

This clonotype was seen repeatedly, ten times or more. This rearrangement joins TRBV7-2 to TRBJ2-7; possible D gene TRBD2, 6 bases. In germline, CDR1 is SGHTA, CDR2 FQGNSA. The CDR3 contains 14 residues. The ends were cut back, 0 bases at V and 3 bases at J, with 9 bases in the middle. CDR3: CASSLAEGGYEQYF. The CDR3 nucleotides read TGTGCCAGCAGCTTAGCGGAGGGTGGCTACGAGCAGTACTTC.

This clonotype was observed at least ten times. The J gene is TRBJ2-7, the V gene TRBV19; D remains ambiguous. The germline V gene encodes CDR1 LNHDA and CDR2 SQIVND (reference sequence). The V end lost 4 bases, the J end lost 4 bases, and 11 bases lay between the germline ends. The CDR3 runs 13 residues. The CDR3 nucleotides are TGTGCCAGTAGTAGTTCAGTATTGTACGAGCAGTACTTC. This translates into CASSSSVLYEQYF.

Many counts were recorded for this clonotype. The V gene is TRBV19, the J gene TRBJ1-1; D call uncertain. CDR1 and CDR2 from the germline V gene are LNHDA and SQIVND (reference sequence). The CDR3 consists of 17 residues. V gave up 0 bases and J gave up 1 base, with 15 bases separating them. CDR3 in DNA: TGTGCCAGTAGTATAGAGGCAGGTTTTCGTCCGAACACTGAAGCTTTCTTT. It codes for CASSIEAGFRPNTEAFF.

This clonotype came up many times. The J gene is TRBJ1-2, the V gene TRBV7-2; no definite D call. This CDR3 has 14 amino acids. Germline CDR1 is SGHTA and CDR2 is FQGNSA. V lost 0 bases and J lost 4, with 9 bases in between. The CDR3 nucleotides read TGTGCCAGCAGCTTAGCATCGGCGTCCTATGGCTACACCTTC. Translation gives CASSLASASYGYTF.

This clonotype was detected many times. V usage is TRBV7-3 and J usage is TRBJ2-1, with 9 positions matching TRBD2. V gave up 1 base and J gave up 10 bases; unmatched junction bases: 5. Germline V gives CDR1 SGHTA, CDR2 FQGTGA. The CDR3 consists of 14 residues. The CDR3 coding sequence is TGTGCCAGCAGCTTAAAGCGGGGGGTTGGAGAGCAGTTCTTC. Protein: CASSLKRGVGEQFF.

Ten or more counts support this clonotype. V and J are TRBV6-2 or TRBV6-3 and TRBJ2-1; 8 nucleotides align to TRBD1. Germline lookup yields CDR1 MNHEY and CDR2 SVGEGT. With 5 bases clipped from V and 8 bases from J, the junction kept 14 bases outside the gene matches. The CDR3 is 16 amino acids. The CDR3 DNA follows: TGTGCCAGCAGTAAAGGCCCGGGACAGGTGGGCGATGAGCAGTTCTTC. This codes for CASSKGPGQVGDEQFF.

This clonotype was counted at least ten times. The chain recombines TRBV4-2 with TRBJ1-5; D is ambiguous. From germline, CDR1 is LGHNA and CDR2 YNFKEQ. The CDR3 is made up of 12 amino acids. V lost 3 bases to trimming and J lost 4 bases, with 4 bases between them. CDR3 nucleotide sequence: TGTGCCAGCAGCCAGCCAAATCAGCCCCAGCATTTT. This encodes CASSQPNQPQHF.

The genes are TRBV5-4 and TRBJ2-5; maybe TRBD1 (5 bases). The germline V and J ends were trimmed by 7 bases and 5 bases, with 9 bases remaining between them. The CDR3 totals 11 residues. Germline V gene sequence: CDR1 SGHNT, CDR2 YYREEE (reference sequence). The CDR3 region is CASGSGETQYF. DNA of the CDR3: TGTGCCAGCGGCTCAGGGGAGACCCAGTACTTC.

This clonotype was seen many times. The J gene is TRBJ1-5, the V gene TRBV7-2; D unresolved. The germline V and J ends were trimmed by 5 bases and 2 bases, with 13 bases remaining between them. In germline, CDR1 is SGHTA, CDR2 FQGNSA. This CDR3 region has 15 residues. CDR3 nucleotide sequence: TGTGCCAGCAGCCTAATTCAGGATGGCAATCAGCCCCAGCATTTT. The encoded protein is CASSLIQDGNQPQHF.

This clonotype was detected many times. The CDR3 is CASSHQTGDNGYTF. The CDR3 bases are TGTGCCAGCAGTCACCAGACGGGAGATAATGGCTACACCTTC. The chain recombines TRBV7-2 with TRBJ1-2; D remains ambiguous. CDR3 length: 14 residues. Trimming removed 6 bases at V and 6 bases at J, with 17 bases between. CDR1 is SGHTA and CDR2 is FQGNSA in the germline V gene.

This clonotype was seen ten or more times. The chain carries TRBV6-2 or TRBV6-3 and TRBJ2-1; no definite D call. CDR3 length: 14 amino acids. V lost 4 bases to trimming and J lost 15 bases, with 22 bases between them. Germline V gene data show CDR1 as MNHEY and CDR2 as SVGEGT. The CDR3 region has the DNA TGTGCCAGCAGTTCCTGGGGTGCTGGTAGGTTCCCGTTCTTC. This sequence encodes CASSSWGAGRFPFF.

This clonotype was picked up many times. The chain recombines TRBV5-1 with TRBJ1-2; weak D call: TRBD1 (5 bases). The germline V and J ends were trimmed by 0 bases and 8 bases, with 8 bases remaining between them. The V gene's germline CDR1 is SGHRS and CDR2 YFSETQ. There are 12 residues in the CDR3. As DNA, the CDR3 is TGCGCCAGCAGCTTGGAAGGGGAAGGCTACACCTTC. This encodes CASSLEGEGYTF.

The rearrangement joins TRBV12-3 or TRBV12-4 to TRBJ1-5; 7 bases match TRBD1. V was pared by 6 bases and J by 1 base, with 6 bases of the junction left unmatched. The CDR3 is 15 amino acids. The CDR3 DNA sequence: TGTGCCAGCAGCTCGGACAGGCGGAGCAATCAGCCCCAGCATTTT. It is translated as CASSSDRRSNQPQHF.

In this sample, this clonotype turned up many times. This CDR3 is CASSPTKMNTEAFF. CDR3 DNA sequence: TGTGCCAGCTCACCAACGAAAATGAACACTGAAGCTTTCTTT. This chain links TRBV18 with TRBJ1-1, with D hard to call. Trimming cost V 2 bases and J 0 bases, with 7 bases left between them. The CDR3 spans 14 residues. Germline loops: CDR1 KGHSH, CDR2 LQKENI.